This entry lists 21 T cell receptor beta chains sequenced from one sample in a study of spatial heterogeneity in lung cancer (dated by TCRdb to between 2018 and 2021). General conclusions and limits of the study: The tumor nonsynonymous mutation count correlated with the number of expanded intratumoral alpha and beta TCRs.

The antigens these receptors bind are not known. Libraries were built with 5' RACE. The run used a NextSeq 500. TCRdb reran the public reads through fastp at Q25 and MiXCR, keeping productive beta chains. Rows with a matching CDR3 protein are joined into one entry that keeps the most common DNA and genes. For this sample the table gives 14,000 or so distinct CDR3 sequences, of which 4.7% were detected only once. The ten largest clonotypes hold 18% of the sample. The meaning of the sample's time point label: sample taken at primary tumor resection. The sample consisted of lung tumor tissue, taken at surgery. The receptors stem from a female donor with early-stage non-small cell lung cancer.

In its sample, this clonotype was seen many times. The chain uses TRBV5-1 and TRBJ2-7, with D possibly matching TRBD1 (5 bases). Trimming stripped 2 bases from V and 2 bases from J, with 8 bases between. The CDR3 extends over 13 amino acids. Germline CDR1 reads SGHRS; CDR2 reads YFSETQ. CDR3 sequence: CASSFWGAYEQYF. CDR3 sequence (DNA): TGCGCCAGCAGCTTCTGGGGCGCCTACGAGCAGTACTTC.

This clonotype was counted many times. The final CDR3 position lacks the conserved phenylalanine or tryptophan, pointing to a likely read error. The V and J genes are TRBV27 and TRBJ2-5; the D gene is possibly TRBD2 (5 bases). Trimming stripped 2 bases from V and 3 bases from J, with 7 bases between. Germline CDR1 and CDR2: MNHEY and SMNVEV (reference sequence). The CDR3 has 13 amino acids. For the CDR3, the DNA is TGTGCCAGCAGTTTACTAGCCGAAGAGACCCAGTACTCC. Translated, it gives CASSLLAEETQYS.

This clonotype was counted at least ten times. In DNA form, the CDR3 reads TGTGCCAGCAGTTCGGGACAGGCTTCCTACAATGAGCAGTTCTTC. Encoded protein: CASSSGQASYNEQFF. The chain employs TRBV12-3 or TRBV12-4 and TRBJ2-1, with 8 positions matching TRBD1. With 4 bases clipped from V and 1 base from J, the junction kept 3 bases outside the gene matches. The CDR3 has 15 residues.

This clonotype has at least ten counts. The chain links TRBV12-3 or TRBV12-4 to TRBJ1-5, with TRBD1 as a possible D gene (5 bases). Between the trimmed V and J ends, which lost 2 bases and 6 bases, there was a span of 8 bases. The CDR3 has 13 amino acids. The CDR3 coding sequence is TGTGCCAGCAGTTTATTCGGGGGTCAGCCCCAGCATTTT. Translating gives CASSLFGGQPQHF.

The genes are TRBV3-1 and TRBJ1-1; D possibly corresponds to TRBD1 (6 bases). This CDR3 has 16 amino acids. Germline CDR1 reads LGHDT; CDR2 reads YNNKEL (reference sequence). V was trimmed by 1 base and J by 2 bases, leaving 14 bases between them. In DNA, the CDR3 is TGTGCCAGCAGCCAAGGAGGCAGGGGCTACAACACTGAAGCTTTCTTT. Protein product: CASSQGGRGYNTEAFF. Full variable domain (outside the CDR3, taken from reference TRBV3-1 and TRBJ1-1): DTAVSQTPKYLVTQMGNDKSIKCEQNLGHDTMYWYKQDSKKFLKIMFSYNNKELIINETVPNRFSPKSPDKAHLNLHINSLELGDSAVYFCASSQGGRGYNTEAFFGQGTRLTVV.

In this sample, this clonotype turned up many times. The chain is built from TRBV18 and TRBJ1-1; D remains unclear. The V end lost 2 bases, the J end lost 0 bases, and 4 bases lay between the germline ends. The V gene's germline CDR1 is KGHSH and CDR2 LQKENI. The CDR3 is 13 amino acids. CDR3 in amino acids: CASSPGVNTEAFF. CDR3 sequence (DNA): TGTGCCAGCTCACCAGGGGTGAACACTGAAGCTTTCTTT.

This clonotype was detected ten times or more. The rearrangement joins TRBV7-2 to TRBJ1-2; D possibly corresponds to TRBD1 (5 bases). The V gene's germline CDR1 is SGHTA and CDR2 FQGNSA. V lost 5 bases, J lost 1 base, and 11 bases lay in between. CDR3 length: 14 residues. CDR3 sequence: CASSPGTLNYGYTF. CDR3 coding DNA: TGTGCCAGCAGCCCAGGGACCCTTAACTATGGCTACACCTTC.

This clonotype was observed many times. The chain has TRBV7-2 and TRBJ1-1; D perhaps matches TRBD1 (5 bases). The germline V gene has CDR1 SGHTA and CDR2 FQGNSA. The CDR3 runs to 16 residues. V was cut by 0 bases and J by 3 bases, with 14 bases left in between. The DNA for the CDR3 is TGTGCCAGCAGCTTAGCATGGGGCAGGGTTGACACTGAAGCTTTCTTT. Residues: CASSLAWGRVDTEAFF.

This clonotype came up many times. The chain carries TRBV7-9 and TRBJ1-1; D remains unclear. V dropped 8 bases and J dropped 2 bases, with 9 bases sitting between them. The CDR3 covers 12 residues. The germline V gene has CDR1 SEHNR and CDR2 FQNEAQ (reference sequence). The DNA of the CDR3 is TGTGCCAGCGTCCTGTTTAACACTGAAGCTTTCTTT. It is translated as CASVLFNTEAFF.

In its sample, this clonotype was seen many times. CDR3 amino acids: CASSQAAGRNTIYF. In nucleotides, the CDR3 is TGTGCCAGCAGCCAGGCCGCTGGGAGGAACACCATATATTTT. V is TRBV3-1 and J is TRBJ1-3; D call uncertain. Germline loops: CDR1 LGHDT, CDR2 YNNKEL (reference sequence). Trimming removed 3 bases from V and 7 bases from J, with 13 bases in between. The CDR3 totals 14 residues.

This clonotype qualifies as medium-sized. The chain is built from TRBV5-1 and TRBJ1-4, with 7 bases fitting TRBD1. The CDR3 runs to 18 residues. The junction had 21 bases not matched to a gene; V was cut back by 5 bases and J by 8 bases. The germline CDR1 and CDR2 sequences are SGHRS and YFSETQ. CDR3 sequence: CASRRLQGPRSPEEKLFF. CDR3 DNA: TGCGCCAGCAGACGATTACAGGGGCCGCGATCACCGGAGGAAAAACTGTTTTTT.

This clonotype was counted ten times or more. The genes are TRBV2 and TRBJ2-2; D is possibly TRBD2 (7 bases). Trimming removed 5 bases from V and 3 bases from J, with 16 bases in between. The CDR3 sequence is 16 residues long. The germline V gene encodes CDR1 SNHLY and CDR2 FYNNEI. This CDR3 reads CASSLEGGAYTGELFF. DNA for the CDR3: TGTGCCAGCAGTCTCGAAGGGGGGGCGTACACCGGGGAGCTGTTTTTT. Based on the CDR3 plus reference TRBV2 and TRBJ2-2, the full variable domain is EPEVTQTPSHQVTQMGQEVILRCVPISNHLYFYWYRQILGQKVEFLVSFYNNEISEKSEIFDDQFSVERPDGSNFTLKIRSTKLEDSAMYFCASSLEGGAYTGELFFGEGSRLTVL.

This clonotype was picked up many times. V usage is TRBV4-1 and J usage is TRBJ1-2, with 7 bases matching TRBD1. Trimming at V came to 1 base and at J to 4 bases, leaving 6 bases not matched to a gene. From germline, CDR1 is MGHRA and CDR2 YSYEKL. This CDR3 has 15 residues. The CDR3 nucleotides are TGCGCCAGCAGCCAAGCCAGACAGGGCCCCTATGGCTACACCTTC. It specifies CASSQARQGPYGYTF.

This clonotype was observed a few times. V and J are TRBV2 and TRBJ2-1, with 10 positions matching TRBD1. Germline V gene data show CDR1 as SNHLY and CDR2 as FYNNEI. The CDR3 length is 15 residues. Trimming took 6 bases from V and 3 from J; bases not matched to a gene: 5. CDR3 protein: CASSATGGGYNEQFF. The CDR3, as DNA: TGTGCCAGCAGCGCGACAGGGGGCGGCTACAATGAGCAGTTCTTC.

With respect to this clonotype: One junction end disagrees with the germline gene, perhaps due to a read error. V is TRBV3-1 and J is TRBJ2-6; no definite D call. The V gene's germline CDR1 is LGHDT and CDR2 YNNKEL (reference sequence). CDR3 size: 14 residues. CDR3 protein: CASSLSSGTNVLTF. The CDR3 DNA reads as TGTGCCAGCAGCCTTAGCTCTGGGACCAACGTCCTGACTTTC.

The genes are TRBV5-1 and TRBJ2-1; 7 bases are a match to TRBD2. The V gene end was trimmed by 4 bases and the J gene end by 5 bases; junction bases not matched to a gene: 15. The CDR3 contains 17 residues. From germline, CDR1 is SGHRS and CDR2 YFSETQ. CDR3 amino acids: CASSPPWMTSFHNEQFF. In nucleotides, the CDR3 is TGCGCCAGCAGCCCCCCGTGGATGACTAGCTTCCACAATGAGCAGTTCTTC.

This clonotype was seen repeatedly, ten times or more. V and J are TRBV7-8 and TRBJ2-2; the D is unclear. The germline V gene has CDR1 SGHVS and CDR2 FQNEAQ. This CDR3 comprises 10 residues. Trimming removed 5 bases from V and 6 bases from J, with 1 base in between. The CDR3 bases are TGTGCCAGCAGCCCCGGGGAGCTGTTTTTT. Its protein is CASSPGELFF.

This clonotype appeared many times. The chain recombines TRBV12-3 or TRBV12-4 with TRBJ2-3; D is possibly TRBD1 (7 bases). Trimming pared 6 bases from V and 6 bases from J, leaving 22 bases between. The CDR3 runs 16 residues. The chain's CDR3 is CASRRGAGGLADTQYF. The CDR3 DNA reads TGTGCCAGCAGGAGGGGGGCAGGGGGGTTGGCGGATACGCAGTATTTT.

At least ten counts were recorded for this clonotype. CDR3 region: CASSLEKPRNYGYTF. DNA for the CDR3: TGCGCCAGCAGCTTGGAGAAACCGAGGAACTATGGCTACACCTTC. The rearrangement uses TRBV5-1 and TRBJ1-2; D call uncertain. Trimming cost V 0 bases and J 2 bases, with 11 bases left between them. The germline V gene has CDR1 SGHRS and CDR2 YFSETQ. This CDR3 contains 15 residues.

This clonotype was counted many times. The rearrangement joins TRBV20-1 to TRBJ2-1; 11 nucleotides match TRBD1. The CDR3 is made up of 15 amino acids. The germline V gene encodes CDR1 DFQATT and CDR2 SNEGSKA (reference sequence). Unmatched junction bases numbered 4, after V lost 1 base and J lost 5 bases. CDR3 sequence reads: CSARAGTGGDNEQFF. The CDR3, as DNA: TGCAGTGCTAGAGCCGGGACAGGGGGGGACAATGAGCAGTTCTTC.

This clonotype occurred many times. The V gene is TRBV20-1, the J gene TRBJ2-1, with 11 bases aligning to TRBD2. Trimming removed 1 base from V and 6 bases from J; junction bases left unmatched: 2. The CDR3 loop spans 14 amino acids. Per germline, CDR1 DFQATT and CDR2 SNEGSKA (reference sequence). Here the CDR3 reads CSARVLAGANEQFF. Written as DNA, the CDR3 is TGCAGTGCTAGAGTACTAGCGGGGGCCAATGAGCAGTTCTTC.